This T cell receptor beta chain was documented in a study of T-cell memory formation after mild COVID-19. The study's findings and limits: Cross-reactive memory apparently joined, as some responding clones appeared in pre-infection memory.

TCRdb used MiXCR to reprocess the 5' RACE reads, holding one entry per CDR3 protein. This sample has about 290,000 distinct CDR3 sequences, with about a sixth found just once. Concerning this clonotype itself: No antigen is known for it.

The germline V gene encodes CDR1 MGHRA and CDR2 YSYEKL. CDR3 length: 16 amino acids. The V and J ends lost 0 bases and 0 bases respectively, with 10 bases between them. The chain employs TRBV4-1 and TRBJ2-3, with a weak D call TRBD1 (6 bases). Input material: PBMCs or a T cell subset sorted from them (not recorded which). The TCR sequence derives from a young man who had mild COVID-19 (a few samples of this study predate the infection). Cell type and time point are not known. The CDR3 is CASSQEWGLSTDTQYF. The CDR3 DNA reads TGCGCCAGCAGCCAAGAATGGGGGCTCAGCACAGATACGCAGTATTTT.